This T cell receptor beta chain was sequenced during a study of blood T cell repertoires in COVID-19. Study in general: Researchers got acute and convalescent COVID-19 samples from the United States, Italy and Spain. In each case, the material was cDNA or gDNA derived from T cells, B-cell-depleted T cells, or PBMCs.

All enrollees were roughly 18 to 95 years old and from 20 to 30 US areas. The CDR3 is made up of 14 amino acids. The V segment lost 8 bases and the J segment 1 base; nucleotides outside the gene matches: 2. CDR1 LNHDA and CDR2 SQIVND come from the germline V gene (reference sequence). Methods used by the authors: It was from reference gene primer amplification that nucleated cell counts were estimated. The assay was immunoSEQ multiplex PCR, and TCRdb's table has in-frame clones only and misses some. Clone size and V and J calls were adopted from that table, with D and trimming inferred from the DNA. The table shows hundreds of thousands of clones, with around 90% occurring only once.

Sequences were obtained from PBMCs or T cells enriched from blood (not recorded which). The chain carries TRBV19 and TRBJ2-3; 11 positions agree with TRBD2. This clonotype was sampled from a woman under 30 with acute COVID-19. CDR3 nucleotides: TGTGCCAGTCGGGGACTAGCGGGCACAGATACGCAGTATTTT. Residues: CASRGLAGTDTQYF. The full variable domain, with the rest looked up from reference TRBV19 and TRBJ2-3, is DGGITQSPKYLFRKEGQNVTLSCEQNLNHDAMYWYRQDPGQGLRLIYYSQIVNDFQKGDIAEGYSVSREKKESFPLTVTSAQKNPTAFYLCASRGLAGTDTQYFGPGTRLTVL.